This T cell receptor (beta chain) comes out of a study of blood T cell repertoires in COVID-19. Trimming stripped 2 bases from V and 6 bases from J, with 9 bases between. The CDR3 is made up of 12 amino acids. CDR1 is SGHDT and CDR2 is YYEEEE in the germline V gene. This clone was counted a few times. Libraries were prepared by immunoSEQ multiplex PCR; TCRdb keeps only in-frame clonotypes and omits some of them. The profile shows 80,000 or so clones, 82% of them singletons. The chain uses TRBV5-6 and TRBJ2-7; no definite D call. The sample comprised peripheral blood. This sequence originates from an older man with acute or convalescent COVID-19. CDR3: CASSFPRSEQYF. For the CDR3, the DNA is TGTGCCAGCAGCTTCCCTAGATCCGAGCAGTACTTC.